These 25 T cell receptor beta chains share one sample of origin, sequenced in a study of blood T cell repertoires in COVID-19. TCRdb's copy holds only in-frame clones and misses some; the assay was immunoSEQ multiplex PCR. The sample lists about 49,000 clones, 81% seen once, with about 20% in the top ten. The source material was peripheral blood. These receptors were collected from a woman over 75 with COVID-19, enrolled during active disease.

This clone was recorded only once. The chain links TRBV29-1 to TRBJ2-1; 8 bases are shared with TRBD1. The ends lost 4 bases at V and 10 bases at J; junction bases unmatched: 6. This CDR3 is built from 12 residues. From germline, CDR1 is SQVTM and CDR2 ANQGSEA. CDR3: CSVASDRAEQFF. Written as DNA, the CDR3 is TGCAGCGTTGCCTCGGACAGGGCGGAGCAGTTCTTC.

The chain has TRBV4-2 and TRBJ2-3; D gene unclear. The CDR3 runs 15 residues. CDR1 LGHNA and CDR2 YNFKEQ come from the germline V gene. V lost 0 bases and J 6 bases, leaving 13 bases between the germline ends. In nucleotides, the CDR3 is TGTGCCAGCAGCCAAGATCTGGCCACCCCCGATACGCAGTATTTT. Amino acids: CASSQDLATPDTQYF.

This chain links TRBV4-1 with TRBJ1-1, with a possible D match to TRBD1 (5 bases). The germline V and J ends were trimmed by 4 bases and 0 bases, with 9 bases remaining between them. Germline assignment: CDR1 MGHRA and CDR2 YSYEKL. The CDR3 has 14 amino acids. The CDR3 nucleotides are TGCGCCAGCAGCCGACAGCCCATGAACACTGAAGCTTTCTTT. This sequence encodes CASSRQPMNTEAFF.

This chain connects TRBV10-3 to TRBJ2-3, with D tentatively TRBD2 (6 bases). This CDR3 has 16 amino acids. The V and J ends lost 4 bases and 4 bases respectively, with 18 bases between them. Germline V gene sequence: CDR1 ENHRY, CDR2 SYGVKD. The CDR3 nucleotides are TGTGCCATCAGTGTGGGGAGGTCGAGTGGCGCAGATACGCAGTATTTT. This encodes CAISVGRSSGADTQYF.

This clone was observed a few times. This chain links TRBV18 with TRBJ2-7; 9 bases match TRBD2. The V gene's germline CDR1 is KGHSH and CDR2 LQKENI. CDR3 length equals 17 residues. The ends lost 3 bases at V and 4 bases at J; junction bases unmatched: 13. CDR3 region: CASSPLKAGGLLYEQYF. CDR3 nucleotides: TGTGCCAGCTCACCTTTAAAAGCGGGAGGACTCCTATACGAGCAGTACTTC.

This chain links TRBV3-1 (or the pseudogene TRBV3-2) with TRBJ2-3; D uncertain. CDR1 is LGHDT, CDR2 YNNKEL, per germline (reference sequence). The CDR3 covers 14 residues. Trimming took off 1 base at V and 2 bases at J, with 7 bases between the two ends. Written as DNA, the CDR3 is TGTGCCAGCAGCCAAGGGCTAGTCACAGATACGCAGTATTTT. It yields the protein CASSQGLVTDTQYF.

This sequence joins TRBV6-5 and TRBJ2-2; TRBD1 is a possible D gene (6 bases). The length of the CDR3 is 15 residues. V lost 8 bases and J 6 bases, leaving 19 bases between the germline ends. Germline V gives CDR1 MNHEY, CDR2 SVGAGI. DNA of the CDR3: TGTGCCAGCTGCGGGCAGGGGAAAATCCCCGGGGAGCTGTTTTTT. It codes for CASCGQGKIPGELFF.

The chain recombines TRBV18 with TRBJ2-3; 10 bases fit TRBD1. With V trimmed by 0 bases and J by 4 bases, 1 base remained unmatched. Germline CDR1 and CDR2: KGHSH and LQKENI. The CDR3 consists of 15 residues. Here the CDR3 reads CASSPPTGGADTQYF. CDR3 sequence (DNA): TGTGCCAGCTCACCACCGACAGGGGGCGCAGATACGCAGTATTTT.

The CDR3 region is CATSLSSGTDTQYF. Written as DNA, the CDR3 is TGTGCCACCAGTCTCTCTAGCGGCACAGATACGCAGTATTTT. The chain carries TRBV24-1 and TRBJ2-3; D possibly corresponds to TRBD2 (6 bases). Germline V gives CDR1 KGHDR, CDR2 SFDVKD. This CDR3 has 14 residues. V was pared by 6 bases and J by 1 base, with 10 bases between.

This CDR3 is CASSRLGQSNTEAFF. CDR3 sequence (DNA): TGTGCCAGTAGTAGGCTGGGGCAGAGCAACACTGAAGCTTTCTTT. This chain joins TRBV19 and TRBJ1-1, with D possibly TRBD1 on 5 matching bases. V shed 4 bases and J shed 2 bases, with 14 bases lying between them. The CDR3 length is 15 residues. Germline V gene sequence: CDR1 LNHDA, CDR2 SQIVND (reference sequence). Full variable domain (rest looked up from reference TRBV19 and TRBJ1-1): DGGITQSPKYLFRKEGQNVTLSCEQNLNHDAMYWYRQDPGQGLRLIYYSQIVNDFQKGDIAEGYSVSREKKESFPLTVTSAQKNPTAFYLCASSRLGQSNTEAFFGQGTRLTVV.

The CDR3 coding sequence is TGTGCCAGCAGCGAGGCTATTGAAGCTTTCTTT. It codes for CASSEAIEAFF. The chain couples TRBV7-2 to TRBJ1-1; no clear D. The germline V gene has CDR1 SGHTA and CDR2 FQGNSA. Trimming pared 5 bases from V and 7 bases from J, leaving 8 bases between. This CDR3 contains 11 residues. Full variable domain (rest looked up from reference TRBV7-2 and TRBJ1-1): GAGVSQSPSNKVTEKGKDVELRCDPISGHTALYWYRQSLGQGLEFLIYFQGNSAPDKSGLPSDRFSAERTGGSVSTLTIQRTQQEDSAVYLCASSEAIEAFFGQGTRLTVV.

This clone was seen just once. The chain employs TRBV3-1 (or the pseudogene TRBV3-2) and TRBJ1-2; no definite D call. Trimming cost V 5 bases and J 5 bases, with 12 bases left between them. The CDR3 is made up of 13 amino acids. CDR1 and CDR2 from the germline V gene are LGHDT and YNNKEL (reference sequence). The CDR3 bases are TGTGCCAGCAGCTACCGGGTTTTTTATGGCTACACCTTC. It yields the protein CASSYRVFYGYTF.

The J gene is TRBJ2-7, the V gene TRBV20-1; D not resolved. The CDR3 sequence is 11 residues long. Germline CDR1 is DFQATT and CDR2 is SNEGSKA (reference sequence). V lost 2 bases to trimming and J lost 4 bases, with 6 bases between them. CDR3: CSARLVYEQYF. The CDR3 DNA sequence: TGCAGTGCTAGACTAGTGTACGAGCAGTACTTC.

The chain uses TRBV2 and TRBJ2-1, with 12 bases identical to TRBD2. In germline, CDR1 is SNHLY, CDR2 FYNNEI. The CDR3 sequence is 15 residues long. After removal of 6 bases from V and 9 bases from J, the junction contained 9 bases not matched to a gene. The CDR3 here is CASRLETSGSGEQFF. DNA of the CDR3: TGTGCCAGCAGGTTAGAGACTAGCGGGAGCGGTGAGCAGTTCTTC.

The chain combines TRBV5-6 with TRBJ1-1, with D tentatively TRBD1 (5 bases). Germline V gives CDR1 SGHDT, CDR2 YYEEEE. This CDR3 has 16 amino acids. V was trimmed by 4 bases and J by 1 base, leaving 17 bases between them. CDR3: CASSPLGGAGNTEAFF. In DNA form, the CDR3 reads TGTGCCAGCAGCCCCTTGGGAGGGGCCGGGAACACTGAAGCTTTCTTT.

The chain couples TRBV12-3 or TRBV12-4 to TRBJ1-2; D gene ambiguous. CDR3 length: 12 residues. V shed 2 bases and J shed 4 bases, with 5 bases lying between them. The CDR3 DNA reads TGTGCCAGCAGTTTAACAGCCTATGGCTACACCTTC. Protein sequence: CASSLTAYGYTF.

The chain employs TRBV4-1 and TRBJ2-7, with 9 bases matching TRBD1. With V trimmed by 4 bases and J by 3 bases, 4 bases remained unmatched. CDR3 length: 14 residues. Germline V lookup: CDR1 MGHRA, CDR2 YSYEKL. The CDR3 DNA sequence: TGCGCCAGCAGCCTCGGGACAGGGAACTACGAGCAGTACTTC. Translation gives CASSLGTGNYEQYF.

The chain is built from TRBV6-5 and TRBJ1-2; a weak D match, TRBD1 (6 bases). Trimming left V 4 bases short and J 7 bases short, with 13 bases between. The CDR3 is 13 amino acids. Germline-derived CDR1 and CDR2 are MNHEY and SVGAGI. The CDR3 here is CASSLDPQGGYTF. For the CDR3, the DNA is TGTGCCAGCAGTTTGGACCCACAGGGTGGCTACACCTTC.

CDR3: CASSRRGDRDQETQYF. DNA for the CDR3: TGTGCCAGCAGCCGTAGGGGGGACAGGGATCAAGAGACCCAGTACTTC. V usage is TRBV4-2 and J usage is TRBJ2-5, with 9 bases identical to TRBD1. V was pared by 4 bases and J by 2 bases, with 8 bases of the junction left unmatched. Germline assignment: CDR1 LGHNA and CDR2 YNFKEQ. The CDR3 is made up of 16 amino acids.

The rearrangement uses TRBV7-2 and TRBJ2-6; the match to TRBD1 covers 9 bases. This CDR3 comprises 18 residues. Germline CDR1 and CDR2: SGHTA and FQGNSA. Trimming cost V 5 bases and J 4 bases; bases outside gene matches: 12. This CDR3 is CASSPWDRVESGANVLTF. CDR3 nucleotide sequence: TGTGCCAGCAGCCCCTGGGACAGGGTCGAGTCCGGGGCCAACGTCCTGACTTTC.

This clone was found once. The chain recombines TRBV3-1 (or the pseudogene TRBV3-2) with TRBJ2-2; 8 bases are a match to TRBD2. The CDR3 runs 16 residues. Germline V gene lookup returns CDR1 LGHDT and CDR2 YNNKEL (reference sequence). Trimming removed 4 bases from V and 4 bases from J; junction bases left unmatched: 8. The CDR3 nucleotides are TGTGCCAGCAGCCCCACCGGGACTAGTAGCACCGGGGAGCTGTTTTTT. Protein sequence: CASSPTGTSSTGELFF.

The rearrangement joins TRBV5-1 to TRBJ1-2; 9 bases line up with TRBD1. Losses at the gene ends were 2 bases for V and 6 bases for J; bases not matched to a gene: 2. The CDR3 consists of 13 residues. Per germline, CDR1 SGHRS and CDR2 YFSETQ. DNA of the CDR3: TGCGCCAGCAGCTTCGGGACAGGGAATGGCTACACCTTC. This gives the protein CASSFGTGNGYTF.

In DNA, the CDR3 is TGCGCCAGCGCTTCAGGGGCATGGGTCAATCAGCCCCAGCATTTT. This gives the protein CASASGAWVNQPQHF. The chain employs TRBV4-1 and TRBJ1-5; tentative D call: TRBD1 (6 bases). In germline, CDR1 is MGHRA, CDR2 YSYEKL. This CDR3 comprises 15 residues. Trimming removed 8 bases from V and 3 bases from J, with 17 bases in between.

This clone has just one count. The gene calls are TRBV2 and TRBJ2-7; TRBD1 aligns across 8 bases. J lost 5 bases, V lost 3 bases, and 9 bases had no gene match. Looked up from germline, CDR1 is SNHLY and CDR2 is FYNNEI. The CDR3 extends over 15 amino acids. In DNA form, the CDR3 reads TGTGCCAGCAGTGAGGGGTTGGCAGGGGGCCACGAGCAGTACTTC. Its protein is CASSEGLAGGHEQYF. Complete variable domain (other parts from reference TRBV2 and TRBJ2-7): EPEVTQTPSHQVTQMGQEVILRCVPISNHLYFYWYRQILGQKVEFLVSFYNNEISEKSEIFDDQFSVERPDGSNFTLKIRSTKLEDSAMYFCASSEGLAGGHEQYFGPGTRLTVT.

The V and J genes are TRBV11-3 and TRBJ2-2; D is perhaps TRBD2 (5 bases). The germline V and J ends were trimmed by 3 bases and 3 bases, with 8 bases remaining between them. This CDR3 has 14 residues. CDR1 and CDR2 from the germline V gene are SGHNT and YENEEA. The CDR3 nucleotides are TGTGCCAGCAGCTTCAGCGGAGACACCGGGGAGCTGTTTTTT. Protein product: CASSFSGDTGELFF.